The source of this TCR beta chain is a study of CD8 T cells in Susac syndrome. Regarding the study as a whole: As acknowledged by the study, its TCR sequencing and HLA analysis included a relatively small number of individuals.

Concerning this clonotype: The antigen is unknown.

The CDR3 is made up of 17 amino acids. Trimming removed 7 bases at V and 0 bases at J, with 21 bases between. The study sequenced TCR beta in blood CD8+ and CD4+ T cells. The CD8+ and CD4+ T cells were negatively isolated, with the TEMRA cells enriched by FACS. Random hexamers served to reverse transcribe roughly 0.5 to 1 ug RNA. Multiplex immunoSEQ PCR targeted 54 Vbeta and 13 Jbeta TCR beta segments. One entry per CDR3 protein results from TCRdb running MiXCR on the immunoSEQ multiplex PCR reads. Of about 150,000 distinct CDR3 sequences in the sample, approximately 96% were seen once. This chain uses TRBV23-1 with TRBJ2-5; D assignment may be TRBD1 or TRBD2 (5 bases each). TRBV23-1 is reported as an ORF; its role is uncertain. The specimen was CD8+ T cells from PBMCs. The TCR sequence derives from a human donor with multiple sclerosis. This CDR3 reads CASKLPPDEGYQETQYF. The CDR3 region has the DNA TGCGCCAGCAAACTCCCTCCGGATGAGGGGTACCAAGAGACCCAGTACTTC.